Listed here are 13 T cell receptor beta chains from one sample, sequenced in a study of blood T cell repertoires in COVID-19. Sequencing was performed with immunoSEQ multiplex PCR; in TCRdb, only in-frame clones are kept and a portion is missing. The sample holds some 70,000 clones, about 85% seen once. The sample comprised peripheral blood. These receptors were taken from a man aged 50-59 years with COVID-19, enrolled during active disease.

V gene TRBV6-6 combines with J gene TRBJ2-7; a weak D match, TRBD1 (5 bases). CDR1 and CDR2 from the germline V gene are MNHNY and SVGAGI (reference sequence). This CDR3 region has 14 residues. Trimming left V 3 bases short and J 2 bases short, with 11 bases between. The CDR3 loop reads CASSYLAGTYEQYF. CDR3 DNA sequence: TGTGCCAGCAGTTATTTGGCAGGGACCTACGAGCAGTACTTC.

The genes are TRBV28 and TRBJ1-5; D ambiguous. With 5 bases removed from V and 2 bases from J, the gap between germline ends came to 13 bases. The CDR3 is 15 residues long. Germline V gene sequence: CDR1 MDHEN, CDR2 SYDVKM. CDR3 residues: CASSDPGKGNQPQHF. CDR3 bases: TGTGCCAGCAGTGATCCCGGGAAAGGCAATCAGCCCCAGCATTTT.

Concerning this clone: The junction differs from germline at one of its ends, possibly a read error. The chain has TRBV6-5 and TRBJ1-6; no firm D call. The germline V gene has CDR1 MNHEY and CDR2 SVGAGI. This CDR3 has 14 residues. CDR3 coding DNA: TGTGCCAGCAGTGACTCGGCAGATAATTCACCCCTCCACTTT. Amino acid sequence: CASSDSADNSPLHF.

V and J are TRBV29-1 and TRBJ2-7; 10 nucleotides align to TRBD2. Germline CDR1 reads SQVTM; CDR2 reads ANQGSEA. Trimming cost V 6 bases and J 4 bases; bases outside gene matches: 15. The CDR3 loop spans 16 amino acids. This CDR3 reads CSVAGGVAGGAYEQYF. CDR3 coding DNA: TGCAGCGTGGCGGGGGGGGTAGCGGGAGGAGCATACGAGCAGTACTTC.

This clone was recorded once. The chain recombines TRBV15 with TRBJ2-7, with 8 bases that match TRBD2. V was clipped by 3 bases and J by 4 bases; unmatched bases: 14. The germline V gene encodes CDR1 LNHNV and CDR2 YYDKDF (reference sequence). The CDR3 consists of 17 residues. The CDR3 nucleotides read TGTGCCACCAGCAGGGTCTTCGGTAGGAGCGGGAGTTACGAGCAGTACTTC. Protein: CATSRVFGRSGSYEQYF.

The gene calls are TRBV7-2 and TRBJ1-2; 11 bases line up with TRBD1. CDR3 length equals 15 residues. Germline CDR1 SGHTA, CDR2 FQGNSA. After removal of 4 bases from V and 3 bases from J, the junction contained 4 bases not matched to a gene. The CDR3 DNA sequence: TGTGCCAGCAGCTCAACGGGACAGGGGGACTATGGCTACACCTTC. Translation gives CASSSTGQGDYGYTF.

The V call is TRBV3-1 (or the pseudogene TRBV3-2), the J call TRBJ2-3; TRBD1 matches at 8 bases. CDR3 length: 15 residues. CDR1 and CDR2 from the germline V gene are LGHDT and YNNKEL (reference sequence). V lost 7 bases and J lost 0; bases outside the gene matches: 6. DNA for the CDR3: TGTGCCAGCAACGACAGGGGCGGAAGCACAGATACGCAGTATTTT. Translating gives CASNDRGGSTDTQYF.

This clone was recorded a few times. V usage is TRBV27 and J usage is TRBJ2-7, with a weak D call TRBD1 (5 bases). Per germline, CDR1 MNHEY and CDR2 SMNVEV (reference sequence). The V end was cut by 6 bases, the J end by 3 bases, with 9 bases between. This CDR3 has 12 residues. The CDR3 protein is CASSPQGYEQYF. The CDR3 DNA is TGTGCCAGCAGCCCCCAGGGCTACGAGCAGTACTTC.

This clone has a count of ten or more. The chain uses TRBV4-2 and TRBJ2-6; D not resolved. There are 15 residues in the CDR3. Germline CDR1 is LGHNA and CDR2 is YNFKEQ. The ends were cut back, 0 bases at V and 0 bases at J, with 3 bases in the middle. The CDR3 region has the DNA TGTGCCAGCAGCCAAGACAGCTCTGGGGCCAACGTCCTGACTTTC. It encodes CASSQDSSGANVLTF.

The chain joins TRBV5-1 to TRBJ2-1; D perhaps matches TRBD2 (5 bases). Germline assignment: CDR1 SGHRS and CDR2 YFSETQ. There are 15 residues in the CDR3. The V and J ends lost 0 bases and 6 bases respectively, with 13 bases between them. The CDR3: CASSLEIPGSNEQFF. CDR3 nucleotide sequence: TGCGCCAGCAGCTTGGAAATACCGGGGAGCAATGAGCAGTTCTTC.

At least ten counts were recorded for this clone. The rearrangement uses TRBV29-1 and TRBJ1-6; 9 nucleotides align to TRBD1. The CDR3 is made up of 13 amino acids. The V gene end was trimmed by 4 bases and the J gene end by 10 bases; junction bases not matched to a gene: 5. CDR1 is SQVTM, CDR2 ANQGSEA, per germline. For the CDR3, the DNA is TGCAGCGTTGGACAGGGGGGGAACTCACCCCTCCACTTT. Its protein product is CSVGQGGNSPLHF.

Note on this clone: Compared with germline, one end of the junction differs, possibly owing to a read error. The V call is TRBV7-3, the J call TRBJ2-1; no clear D gene. The germline V gene encodes CDR1 SGHTA and CDR2 FQGTGA. The CDR3 has 11 amino acids. The CDR3 DNA is TGTGCCAGCAGCTCCAACAATGAGCAGTTCTTC. Its translation is CASSSNNEQFF.

The chain is built from TRBV2 and TRBJ1-1; tentatively, D is TRBD1 (6 bases). Germline CDR1 reads SNHLY; CDR2 reads FYNNEI. The CDR3 runs to 13 residues. The germline V and J ends were trimmed by 6 bases and 6 bases, with 14 bases remaining between them. CDR3 in DNA: TGTGCCAGCAGGCCGGCCAGGGGTTCTGAAGCTTTCTTT. Protein product: CASRPARGSEAFF.